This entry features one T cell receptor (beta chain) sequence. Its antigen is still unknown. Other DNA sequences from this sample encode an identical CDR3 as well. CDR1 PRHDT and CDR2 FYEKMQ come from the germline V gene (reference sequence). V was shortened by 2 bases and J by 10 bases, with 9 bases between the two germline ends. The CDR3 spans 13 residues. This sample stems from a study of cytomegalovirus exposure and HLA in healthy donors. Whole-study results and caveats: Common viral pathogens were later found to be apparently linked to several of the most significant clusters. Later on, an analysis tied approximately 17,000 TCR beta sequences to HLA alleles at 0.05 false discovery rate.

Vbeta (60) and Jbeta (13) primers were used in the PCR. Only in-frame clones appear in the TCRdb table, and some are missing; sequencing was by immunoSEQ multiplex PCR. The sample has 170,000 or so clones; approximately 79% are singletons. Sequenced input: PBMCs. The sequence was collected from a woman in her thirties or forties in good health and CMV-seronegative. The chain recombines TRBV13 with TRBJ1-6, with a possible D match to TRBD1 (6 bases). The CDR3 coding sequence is TGTGCCAGCAGCTTAAACAGGGTCTCACCCCTCCACTTT. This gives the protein CASSLNRVSPLHF.